Listed below are T cell receptor beta chains from one sample, sequenced in a study of CD8+ T cells in alopecia areata. Generated by immunoSEQ multiplex PCR, the TCRdb table keeps only in-frame clones and is missing some. The table records approximately 54,000 clones, roughly 96% of them present only once. Material: CD8+ T cells sorted from blood, obtained at week 0. The receptors derive from a human donor with alopecia areata. CDR3s leave out the opening cysteine and the closing phenylalanine or tryptophan. A D gene is named only where the DNA matches it firmly. Not every row has a clone size; where given, it reads once, few, many or a size class.

abundance: once; d_gene: .; v_gene: TRBV2; CDR3aa: ASTGPPSGEQY
abundance: .; d_gene: TRBD2; v_gene: TRBV7-9; CDR3aa: ASSARMAGGYNEQF
abundance: .; d_gene: TRBD2; v_gene: TRBV28; CDR3aa: ASSFRRLAGTQETQY
abundance: .; d_gene: TRBD1; v_gene: TRBV5-6; CDR3aa: ASSLGGQGEDTQY
abundance: .; d_gene: TRBD2; v_gene: TRBV7-3; CDR3aa: ASSLIPGGSTDTQY
abundance: .; d_gene: TRBD1; v_gene: TRBV9; CDR3aa: ASSRDRVEETQY
abundance: .; d_gene: .; v_gene: TRBV27; CDR3aa: ASSPLNNEQF
abundance: .; d_gene: .; v_gene: TRBV13; CDR3aa: ASSAGTDTQY
abundance: .; d_gene: .; v_gene: TRBV7-3; CDR3aa: ASSSDPGPKEGYT
abundance: .; d_gene: .; v_gene: TRBV7-9; CDR3aa: ASSLLDNEQF
abundance: .; d_gene: .; v_gene: TRBV10-3; CDR3aa: ASQSGTPYEQY
abundance: .; d_gene: TRBD2; v_gene: TRBV5-4; CDR3aa: ASSITSGGFSYNEQF
abundance: .; d_gene: TRBD2; v_gene: TRBV7-2; CDR3aa: ASSHPGLAGPHDTQY
abundance: .; d_gene: .; v_gene: TRBV5-6; CDR3aa: ASSLDRVAGELF
abundance: .; d_gene: TRBD1; v_gene: TRBV4-2; CDR3aa: ASSLLTGTAYEQY
abundance: .; d_gene: .; v_gene: TRBV2; CDR3aa: ASSEGVAYEQY
abundance: .; d_gene: TRBD1; v_gene: TRBV4-1; CDR3aa: ASSQPGQGDYGYT
abundance: .; d_gene: .; v_gene: TRBV15; CDR3aa: ATSRDKGADEQF
abundance: .; d_gene: .; v_gene: TRBV9; CDR3aa: ASSAAVDWNTEAF
abundance: .; d_gene: TRBD2; v_gene: TRBV11-2; CDR3aa: AGSLGLAVTETQY
abundance: .; d_gene: .; v_gene: TRBV11-2; CDR3aa: ASSHWTPSPNEQY
abundance: .; d_gene: .; v_gene: TRBV9; CDR3aa: ASSVGLGVGYYNEQF
abundance: .; d_gene: TRBD2; v_gene: TRBV7-8; CDR3aa: ASSSLAVPSGETQY
abundance: .; d_gene: .; v_gene: TRBV9; CDR3aa: ASSSRGRGTDTQY
abundance: .; d_gene: TRBD2; v_gene: TRBV10-3; CDR3aa: AIRETSGGTMGEQF
abundance: .; d_gene: TRBD1; v_gene: TRBV25-1; CDR3aa: ASRLGQGAGEQY
abundance: once; d_gene: .; v_gene: TRBV7-9; CDR3aa: ASSSGGWVYEQY
abundance: .; d_gene: .; v_gene: TRBV5-1; CDR3aa: ASSWGPGNEQF
abundance: .; d_gene: .; v_gene: TRBV6-6; CDR3aa: ASNSGGNQPQH
abundance: once; d_gene: .; v_gene: TRBV4-1; CDR3aa: ASSPLSQGGLANEQF
abundance: .; d_gene: TRBD2; v_gene: TRBV4-3; CDR3aa: ASSQESGAGLNTGELF
abundance: once; d_gene: TRBD1; v_gene: TRBV7-2; CDR3aa: ASSLFLTGVEQY
abundance: .; d_gene: TRBD2; v_gene: TRBV7-6; CDR3aa: ASSLVASGGQGEQF
abundance: .; d_gene: TRBD1; v_gene: TRBV5-4; CDR3aa: ASSWDSFPGGYT
abundance: .; d_gene: .; v_gene: TRBV11-2; CDR3aa: ASSLSRGGTDTQY
abundance: .; d_gene: .; v_gene: TRBV6-5; CDR3aa: ASSEGLTGELF
abundance: .; d_gene: .; v_gene: TRBV15; CDR3aa: ATSKFFGEGDTGELF
abundance: .; d_gene: TRBD1; v_gene: TRBV5-1; CDR3aa: ASSHRWTGAPSGANVLT
abundance: .; d_gene: TRBD2; v_gene: TRBV6-5; CDR3aa: ASLPTSFTGELF
abundance: .; d_gene: TRBD1; v_gene: TRBV6-5; CDR3aa: ASSPGQGIYEQY
abundance: .; d_gene: .; v_gene: TRBV19; CDR3aa: ASSIRLTPEYEQY
abundance: once; d_gene: .; v_gene: TRBV7-9; CDR3aa: ASSLLPGEGAVDYEQF
abundance: .; d_gene: .; v_gene: TRBV28; CDR3aa: ASSLMRGRGEAF
abundance: .; d_gene: .; v_gene: TRBV4-1; CDR3aa: ASSPRGGSPNYGYT
abundance: .; d_gene: .; v_gene: TRBV9; CDR3aa: ASSGVTNNSPLH
abundance: .; d_gene: TRBD2; v_gene: TRBV29-1; CDR3aa: SVERTSGVFDEQF
abundance: .; d_gene: .; v_gene: TRBV18; CDR3aa: ASSPPRDSTDTQY
abundance: once; d_gene: TRBD2; v_gene: TRBV4-1; CDR3aa: ASSQGWGGNEQF
abundance: .; d_gene: .; v_gene: TRBV9; CDR3aa: ASSVGGLAGNEQF
abundance: .; d_gene: .; v_gene: TRBV14; CDR3aa: ASSQDRRNYGYT
abundance: .; d_gene: TRBD1; v_gene: TRBV7-9; CDR3aa: ASSDPGTGTYEQY
abundance: .; d_gene: .; v_gene: TRBV29-1; CDR3aa: SVDGPISGANVLT
abundance: .; d_gene: TRBD2; v_gene: TRBV13; CDR3aa: ASSLTSGAYNEQF
abundance: .; d_gene: TRBD2; v_gene: TRBV7-2; CDR3aa: ASSLWSGASYNEQF
abundance: .; d_gene: .; v_gene: TRBV6-6; CDR3aa: ASSYSSFTEAF
abundance: .; d_gene: .; v_gene: TRBV7-6; CDR3aa: ASTPGAGSDTQY
abundance: .; d_gene: TRBD2; v_gene: TRBV7-6; CDR3aa: ASSFLGLAGGQGAGEQY